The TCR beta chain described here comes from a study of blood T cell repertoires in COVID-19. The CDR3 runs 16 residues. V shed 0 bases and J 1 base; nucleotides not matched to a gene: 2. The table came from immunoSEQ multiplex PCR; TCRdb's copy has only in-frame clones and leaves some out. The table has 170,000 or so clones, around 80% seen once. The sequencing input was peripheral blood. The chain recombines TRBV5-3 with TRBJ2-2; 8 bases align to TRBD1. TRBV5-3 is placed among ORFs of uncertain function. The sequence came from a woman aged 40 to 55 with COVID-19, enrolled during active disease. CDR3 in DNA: TGTGCCAGAAGCTTGGCGGACAGGGTGAACACCGGGGAGCTGTTTTTT. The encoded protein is CARSLADRVNTGELFF.